Listed below are T cell receptor beta chains from one sample, sequenced in a study of T cell repertoires in cytomegalovirus infection. Via MiXCR, TCRdb re-called the reads, giving one row per CDR3 protein. The sample has 550,000 to 850,000 distinct CDR3 sequences, around 30% seen once. These TCRs' antigens remain unknown. The sample was cultured PBMCs, taken from culture after CMV antigen stimulation. The source of these receptors is a human donor in good health (CMV status not recorded). Some clones in this sample may be carry-over from other donors' samples. Both conserved end residues are part of each CDR3. The D gene is left open where the match is weak. Size tells how often a clone was seen (once, few, many) or the class of an expanded clone, and some rows leave it out.

13 TRBJ2-1 NA NA TRBV12-3/TRBV12-4 TGTGCCAGCAGTAGGGGTTGGAGCGATGAGCAGTTCTTC CASSRGWSDEQFF
17 TRBJ2-1 TRBD1 NA TRBV5-4 TGTGCCAGCAGCCCTCTAGGGACAGGGGTCTCCTACAATGAGCAGTTCTTC CASSPLGTGVSYNEQFF
14 TRBJ2-1 TRBD2 many TRBV7-9 TGTGCCAGCAGCTGGACTAGCGGGATGAATGAGCAGTTCTTC CASSWTSGMNEQFF
15 TRBJ2-7 NA NA TRBV27 TGTGCCAGCAGTTTATTCGGGAACCCTCCACGAGAGCAGTACTTC CASSLFGNPPREQYF
15 TRBJ1-4 TRBD1 NA TRBV7-9 TGTGCCAGCAGCCGAATCGCGACAGGGGGTGAAAAACTGTTTTTT CASSRIATGGEKLFF
15 TRBJ2-6 NA few TRBV2 TGTGCCAGCAGTGCCCTGGCGGCCGGGGCCAACGTCCTGACTTTC CASSALAAGANVLTF
15 TRBJ1-2 NA few TRBV7-6 TGTGCCAGCAGCTTAAACCGGCTTGGGGGCTATGGCTACACCTTC CASSLNRLGGYGYTF
14 TRBJ1-2 TRBD1 NA TRBV10-3 TGTGCCATCAGGGGGACAGGGAAGGAGGATGGCTACACCTTC CAIRGTGKEDGYTF
18 TRBJ2-3 NA NA TRBV5-4 TGTGCCAGCAGCTTCAGAAGACAGGCCCTTGGGGGCACAGATACGCAGTATTTT CASSFRRQALGGTDTQYF
16 TRBJ1-1 TRBD1 NA TRBV12-3/TRBV12-4 TGTGCCAGCAGTTTCGCACAGGGGCGGGTTAACATTGAAGCTTTCTTT CASSFAQGRVNIEAFF
14 TRBJ1-5 NA few TRBV12-3/TRBV12-4 TGTGCCAGCAGTTATCCAAATAGCAATCAGCCCCAGCATTTT CASSYPNSNQPQHF
14 TRBJ2-6 NA few TRBV7-2 TGTGCCGGGACCCTGCGGGGTGGGGCCAACGTCCTGACTTTC CAGTLRGGANVLTF
13 TRBJ2-7 NA NA TRBV24-1 TGTGCCACCAGTGATTCGGGTATGGACGAGCAGTACTTC CATSDSGMDEQYF
15 TRBJ2-3 NA NA TRBV7-9 TGTGCCAGCAGCTTCGGGGAGTTGACGACAGATACGCAGTATTTT CASSFGELTTDTQYF
14 TRBJ2-5 NA few TRBV20-1 TGCAGTGCTAGAAAACAGGGCAGGCAAGAGACCCAGTACTTC CSARKQGRQETQYF
15 TRBJ1-2 NA NA TRBV5-4 TGTGCCAGCAGCTTGGGCACAGGGACCAACTATGGCTACACCTTC CASSLGTGTNYGYTF
15 TRBJ2-3 TRBD1 many TRBV7-2 TGTGCCAGCAGGCCCGGGACAGGTGGGACAGATACGCAGTATTTT CASRPGTGGTDTQYF
13 TRBJ2-7 TRBD1 NA TRBV12-3/TRBV12-4 TGTGCCAGCAGCCGGGACAGGGTGCGAGAGCAGTACTTC CASSRDRVREQYF
16 TRBJ1-1 NA NA TRBV6-1 TGTGCCAGCAGTGAAGTCCTAAGAGTTGGCCGTCCTGAAGCTTTCTTT CASSEVLRVGRPEAFF
14 TRBJ2-1 TRBD2 NA TRBV2 TGTGCCAGCAGTGGGGGGGGCTCCTACAATGAGCAGTTCTTC CASSGGGSYNEQFF
16 TRBJ1-3 NA NA TRBV7-6 TGTGCCAGCAGCTTATCCCCCTCGGCAGCTGGAAACACCATATATTTT CASSLSPSAAGNTIYF
12 TRBJ2-7 NA once TRBV3-1 TGTGCCAGCAGCCAAGAAGGTAGGCAGCAGTACTTC CASSQEGRQQYF
12 TRBJ1-6 NA few TRBV5-4 TGTGCCAGCAGCCAACAAGGGGACACCCTCCACTTT CASSQQGDTLHF
13 TRBJ2-5 NA NA TRBV12-3/TRBV12-4 TGTGCCAGCAGTGACAGCCGAGAAGAGACCCAGTACTTC CASSDSREETQYF
16 TRBJ1-1 NA few TRBV7-8 TGTGCCAGCAGCTTACGGGGGGGGGGGAGAAACACTGAAGCTTTCTTT CASSLRGGGRNTEAFF
15 TRBJ1-3 TRBD1 few TRBV20-1 TGCAGTGCTCCCGGACAGGGGAACTCTGGAAACACCATATATTTT CSAPGQGNSGNTIYF
13 TRBJ2-7 NA NA TRBV12-3/TRBV12-4 TGTGCCAGCAGTTCTCCGGAAAAAAAGGAGCAGTACTTC CASSSPEKKEQYF
17 TRBJ1-4 NA NA TRBV12-3/TRBV12-4 TGTGCCAGCAGTTTAGCAGACGGATTTGCCCTTAATGAAAAACTGTTTTTT CASSLADGFALNEKLFF
12 TRBJ1-1 NA NA TRBV28 TGTGCCAGCAGGGGGGAAGGATCTGAAGCTTTCTTT CASRGEGSEAFF
15 TRBJ1-1 TRBD1 NA TRBV5-1 TGCGCCAGCAGCCCCACCGGGACAGGGTACACTGAAGCTTTCTTT CASSPTGTGYTEAFF
13 TRBJ2-1 NA NA TRBV12-3/TRBV12-4 TGTGCCAGCAGTCCGGGGTTCGGAAATGAGCAGTTCTTC CASSPGFGNEQFF
15 TRBJ2-1 NA NA TRBV12-3/TRBV12-4 TGTGCCAGCAGTGCCGGGACTCAGACCTACAATGAGCAGTTCTTC CASSAGTQTYNEQFF
11 TRBJ1-2 NA NA TRBV6-1 TGTGCCAGCAGTGAAGCCTATGGCTACACCTTC CASSEAYGYTF
16 TRBJ2-7 NA few TRBV6-2/TRBV6-3 TGTGCCAGCAGCCATACCTATCGGAAGGGTTTACACGAGCAGTACTTC CASSHTYRKGLHEQYF
15 TRBJ1-4 NA NA TRBV10-3 TGTGCCATCAGTGACCCCGCTTTAGGAGCAGAAAAACTGTTTTTT CAISDPALGAEKLFF
19 TRBJ1-5 NA once TRBV2 TGTGCCAGCAGGGGGGGGGAAGGGGGAGGGCAACTTAGCAATCAGCCCCAGCATTTT CASRGGEGGGQLSNQPQHF
16 TRBJ1-2 NA few TRBV7-9 TGTGCCAGCAGTACCTTATCCGGGGGACCTTCTTATGGCTACACCTTC CASSTLSGGPSYGYTF